This TCR beta chain was identified in a study of shared clonotypes between healthy human individuals. CDR3 length equals 13 residues. Germline CDR1 reads SQVTM; CDR2 reads ANQGSEA. Between the trimmed V and J ends, which lost 4 bases and 2 bases, there was a span of 9 bases. Profiled with immunoSEQ multiplex PCR; TCRdb holds only in-frame clones, not every one. The sample carries over a million clones, around 97% recorded once. V usage is TRBV29-1 and J usage is TRBJ2-1; D unresolved. The sequencing input was naive CD4+ T cells sorted from blood. Subset defined: CD45RA+ positively selected. This receptor was identified in a man aged 25 to 40 in good health. CDR3 nucleotides: TGCAGCGTTGTACAGCGAACCTACAATGAGCAGTTCTTC. Amino acid sequence: CSVVQRTYNEQFF.